What follows is one T cell receptor beta chain and its context. This sample was taken from a study of blood T cell repertoires in COVID-19. Libraries were prepared by immunoSEQ multiplex PCR; TCRdb keeps only in-frame clonotypes and omits some of them. The table records approximately 200,000 clones, roughly 85% of them present only once. Germline V gene lookup returns CDR1 SEHNR and CDR2 FQNEAQ (reference sequence). Trimming took 0 bases from V and 3 from J, leaving 12 bases between them. The CDR3 has 15 amino acids. This sequence originates from a man in his forties or fifties who had recovered from COVID-19. Sequences were obtained from PBMCs or T cells enriched from blood (not recorded which). The rearrangement links TRBV7-9 to TRBJ2-7; D possibly corresponds to TRBD1 (6 bases). CDR3 nucleotides: TGTGCCAGCAGCTTAGCCCCAGGGGATAACTACGAGCAGTACTTC. Its protein product is CASSLAPGDNYEQYF. The full variable domain, completed using reference TRBV7-9 and TRBJ2-7, is DTGVSQNPRHKITKRGQNVTFRCDPISEHNRLYWYRQTLGQGPEFLTYFQNEAQLEKSRLLSDRFSAERPKGSFSTLEIQRTEQGDSAMYLCASSLAPGDNYEQYFGPGTRLTVT.